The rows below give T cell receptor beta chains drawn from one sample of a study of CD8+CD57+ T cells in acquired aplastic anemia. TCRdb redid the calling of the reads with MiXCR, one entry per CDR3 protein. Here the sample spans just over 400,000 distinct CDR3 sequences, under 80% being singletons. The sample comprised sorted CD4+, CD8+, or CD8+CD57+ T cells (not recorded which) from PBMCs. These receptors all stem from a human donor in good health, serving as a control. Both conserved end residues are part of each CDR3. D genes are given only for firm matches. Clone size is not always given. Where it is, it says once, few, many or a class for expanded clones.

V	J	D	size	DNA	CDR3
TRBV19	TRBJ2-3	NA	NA	TGTGCCAGTAGTAGCACAGATACTCAGTGTTTT	CASSSTDTQCF
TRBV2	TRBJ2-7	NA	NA	TGTGCCAGCAGTTACAAAGCCTACGAGCAGTACTTC	CASSYKAYEQYF
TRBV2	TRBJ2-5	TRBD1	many	TGTGCCAGCAGGCCAAGACGACAGGGGATTGAAGAGACCCAGTACTTC	CASRPRRQGIEETQYF
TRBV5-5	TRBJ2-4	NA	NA	TGTGCCAGCAGCTTGGGACTAGAGAGAGACATTCAGTACTTC	CASSLGLERDIQYF
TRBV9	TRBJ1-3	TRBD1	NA	TGTGCCAGTAGTAAGGGACAGGGGTACCGTGCTGGAAACACCATATATTTT	CASSKGQGYRAGNTIYF
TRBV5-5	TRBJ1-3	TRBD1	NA	TGTGCCAGCAGCGTAAGACAGGGACAGGGAAGAAACACCATATATTTT	CASSVRQGQGRNTIYF
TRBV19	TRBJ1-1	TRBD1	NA	TGTGCCAGTAGTATTATAGGGGGCACATTGAACACTGAAGCTTTCTTT	CASSIIGGTLNTEAFF
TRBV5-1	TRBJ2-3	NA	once	TGCGCCAGCAGCCGAGGGACTGGGAGCAATCAGTATTTT	CASSRGTGSNQYF
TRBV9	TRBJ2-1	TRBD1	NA	TGTGCCAGCAGCTTAGCTCCGGGACAGGGTTTCGAGTTCTTC	CASSLAPGQGFEFF
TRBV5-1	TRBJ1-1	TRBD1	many	TGCGCCAGCAGCCGACAGGGCCCCCCCAACACTGAAGCTTTCTTT	CASSRQGPPNTEAFF